This T cell receptor (beta chain) was documented in a study of blood T cell repertoires in COVID-19. Study at large: Acute and convalescent COVID-19 specimens originated in the United States, Italy and Spain. Sources were T cells, B-cell-depleted T cells, or PBMCs; the material itself was cDNA or gDNA.

The cohort comprised adults aged 18 to 89 years residing in approximately 25 US areas. The assay was immunoSEQ multiplex PCR, and TCRdb's table has in-frame clones only and misses some. The sample records 200,000 to 300,000 clones, under 90% being singletons. The source of this sequence is a woman between 25 and 40 years old with acute COVID-19. The sequenced sample consisted of PBMCs or T cells enriched from blood (not recorded which).

The CDR3 loop reads CASSQDFAGRNEKLFF. CDR3 DNA: TGCGCCAGCAGCCAAGATTTCGCAGGGCGTAATGAAAAACTGTTTTTT. The V call is TRBV4-1, the J call TRBJ1-4; possibly TRBD1 for D (5 bases). The CDR3 extends over 16 amino acids. Looked up from germline, CDR1 is MGHRA and CDR2 is YSYEKL. Trimming cost V 0 bases and J 4 bases, with 12 bases left between them.